This T cell receptor beta chain was recorded in a study of blood T cells in healthy people across ages (dated by TCRdb to about 2015). In terms of the full investigation: In model experiments, roughly one uniquely barcoded TCR beta cDNA molecule per two T cells was captured by template switching. To track age-related changes in TCR beta repertoire diversity, the study relied on deep sequencing normalized with unique cDNA molecular identifiers. The donors were split into four age groups: young (average around 16 years), middle-aged (nearly 40), aged (about 62) and long-lived (roughly 88). To avoid experimental bias, donors of different ages were randomly spread across the sequencing lanes. The study analyzed two additional independent replicas of 1 million unique cDNA reads from the same blood draw for two donors, one aged 18 to 29 and one aged 80 or older. Results and caveats for the whole study, not just this receptor: Observed TCR beta diversity per million T cells fell roughly linearly with age, and a significant reduction was already apparent by age roughly 40. Total diversity estimates from one million sequenced T cells were considered lower bounds and underestimates. Bulk unsorted PBMC profiling prevented conclusive comparison of naive and antigen-experienced compartments. There was a strong correlation between observed TCR beta diversity and the percentage of naive T cells measured by flow cytometry. Because donor CMV infection status was unknown, age-related changes in expanded clonotypes were potentially confounded. Compared with the aged group, the long-lived group had more naive CD4+ T cells, fewer expanded clones and increased TCR diversity, a pattern suggesting age selection.

The method behind the library was 5' RACE. A second PCR of roughly 6 to 11 cycles was performed with a sample-barcoded 5' primer and a J-beta primer mix. A template-switch 5' adaptor carrying 12 random nucleotides introduced a unique molecular identifier onto each TCR beta cDNA molecule. At least 2.5 million CDR3-containing paired-end reads were obtained from each sample. The Mint cDNA synthesis kit, primed by a TRBC-specific oligonucleotide, was used to synthesize first-strand cDNA from all RNA. All cDNA was treated with uracil-DNA glycosylase and then went through a first 18-cycle PCR with the universal primers M1SS and BC2_uni_R. The authors' pipeline ran thus. For normalization, 1 million high-quality reads, each with a distinct molecular identifier, were randomly selected from each sample. Reads sharing molecular identifiers were discarded rather than binned into consensus sequences. MiTCR, set to a Q25 quality threshold and the strictest error-elimination algorithm, was used for CDR3 identification, clonotype clustering and error correction. Lower-bound total TCR beta diversity was estimated with a nonparametric unseen species model using Euler transformation. TCRdb ran its own pipeline on the public reads, namely fastp trimming at Q25 and MiXCR clone calling, and kept in-frame beta chains. CDR3 protein sequences are deduplicated, and each keeps its most common genes and DNA. The V and J calls and clone size come from TCRdb's table, not from the authors' own analysis. This sample gives approximately 1,700,000 distinct CDR3 sequences in total; about two fifths of them show up just once. The top ten clones comprise 23% of the sample.

The germline V gene provides CDR1 SGHDT and CDR2 YYEEEE. Trimming takes 1 base from V and 1 base from J, and the germline ends sit 11 bases apart. The CDR3 runs 15 residues from the cysteine to the phenylalanine. The read is trimmed to its CDR3 DNA, 45 bases read in frame from base 1. Donors were 35 to 40 systemically healthy Caucasian individuals from Russia aged roughly 6 to 100 years. Each donor gave ten milliliters of peripheral blood, collected into EDTA-treated Vacutainer tubes. Ficoll-Paque density-gradient centrifugation was used to isolate PBMCs, with at least 7 million per sample. Trizol reagent was used to extract total RNA from the PBMCs, yielding at least 5 micrograms per sample. For every donor, an aliquot of PBMCs went through flow cytometry to measure the percentages of naive CD45RAhigh/CD27high T cells. Notes on this clonotype: The antigen it recognizes is unknown. No base-level quality is on record; no much larger clone is a single base apart.

Sequenced sample: blood. The rearrangement combines TRBV5-6 with TRBJ2-5, and TRBD2 may be the D gene, going by 5 matching bases. This clonotype was obtained from a human donor in good health. DNA sequence: TGTGCCAGCAGCTTGATGGCGGGCTCCCAAGAGACCCAGTACTTC. This codes for CASSLMAGSQETQYF.